Each of the 29 T cell receptor beta chains below was sequenced from the same sample in a study of CD8 T cells in ankylosing spondylitis. TCRdb used MiXCR to reprocess the 5' RACE reads, holding one entry per CDR3 protein. The data contain just over 300,000 distinct CDR3 sequences, roughly 20% of them singletons. The sample consisted of blood, either unsorted or a sorted T cell fraction (not recorded which). The receptors come from a female donor with ankylosing spondylitis or in good health (not recorded which).

This clonotype has a single count. The CDR3: CASSGLSVEALRDEQFF. The CDR3 bases are TGTGCCAGCAGCGGGTTGAGTGTGGAGGCCCTTAGGGATGAGCAGTTCTTC. The rearrangement uses TRBV5-4 and TRBJ2-1, with D tentatively TRBD2 (5 bases). The V end was cut by 4 bases, the J end by 8 bases, with 25 bases between. The CDR3 totals 17 residues. CDR1 is SGHNT, CDR2 YYREEE, per germline (reference sequence).

V gene TRBV28 combines with J gene TRBJ1-2; D is uncertain. The germline V gene encodes CDR1 MDHEN and CDR2 SYDVKM. This CDR3 contains 11 residues. V was cut by 6 bases and J by 4 bases, with 6 bases left in between. CDR3 in DNA: TGTGCCAGCAGGGATTCCTATGGCTACACCTTC. It specifies CASRDSYGYTF.

This clonotype was recorded at least ten times. V gene TRBV27 combines with J gene TRBJ2-1; weak D call: TRBD2 (6 bases). CDR3 length: 14 residues. Trimming took 6 bases from V and 8 from J, leaving 17 bases between them. From germline, CDR1 is MNHEY and CDR2 SMNVEV (reference sequence). CDR3 sequence (DNA): TGTGCCAGCAGCTCCCCGGCGGGGCGCGATGAGCAGTTCTTC. Amino acid sequence: CASSSPAGRDEQFF.

This clonotype was observed a handful of times. CDR3 in amino acids: CSARVASVANEQFF. DNA of the CDR3: TGCAGTGCTAGAGTGGCTAGCGTAGCCAATGAGCAGTTCTTC. The chain employs TRBV20-1 and TRBJ2-1; possibly TRBD2 for D (6 bases). With 1 base removed from V and 6 bases from J, the gap between germline ends came to 13 bases. In germline, CDR1 is DFQATT, CDR2 SNEGSKA (reference sequence). The CDR3 extends over 14 amino acids.

The rearrangement uses TRBV18 and TRBJ2-1; either TRBD1 or TRBD2 may fit D (5 bases each). This CDR3 has 15 residues. V dropped 5 bases and J dropped 5 bases, with 16 bases sitting between them. Germline V CDR1 and CDR2: KGHSH, LQKENI. The CDR3 sequence is CASSKVGRVHNEQFF. DNA of the CDR3: TGTGCCAGCTCAAAGGTGGGACGAGTCCACAATGAGCAGTTCTTC.

The chain has TRBV6-1 and TRBJ2-1, with 10 bases matching TRBD1. From germline, CDR1 is MNHNS and CDR2 SASEGT. V lost 6 bases and J lost 6; bases outside the gene matches: 11. The CDR3 runs to 16 residues. The CDR3 nucleotides read TGTGCCAGCAGCCGCCTCCGGGACAGGGGCCCCAATGAGCAGTTCTTC. Encoded protein: CASSRLRDRGPNEQFF.

This clonotype was observed a few times. The rearrangement uses TRBV10-2 and TRBJ2-2, with D possibly TRBD2 on 6 matching bases. V lost 5 bases and J 5 bases, leaving 12 bases between the germline ends. Germline V gene data show CDR1 as WSHSY and CDR2 as SAAADI. This CDR3 has 14 amino acids. The DNA for the CDR3 is TGCGCCAGCAGTACGACTAGACTTACCGGGGAGCTGTTTTTT. Its protein is CASSTTRLTGELFF.

This clonotype was counted between two and nine times. The chain carries TRBV7-2 and TRBJ2-1; no clear D. Germline CDR1 SGHTA, CDR2 FQGNSA. V was clipped by 3 bases and J by 0 bases, with 9 bases between them. The CDR3 is 15 residues long. The CDR3 bases are TGTGCCAGCAGCTTTTTCCCCTACTCCTACAATGAGCAGTTCTTC. This encodes CASSFFPYSYNEQFF.

The chain carries TRBV19 and TRBJ2-7; either TRBD1 or TRBD2 may supply D (5 bases each). CDR3 size: 14 residues. Trimming took off 3 bases at V and 1 base at J, with 10 bases between the two ends. From germline, CDR1 is LNHDA and CDR2 SQIVND (reference sequence). The CDR3, as DNA: TGTGCCAGTAGTATGCCGGGACGGTCCTACGAGCAGTACTTC. It yields the protein CASSMPGRSYEQYF.

Ten or more counts support this clonotype. The rearrangement joins TRBV12-3 or TRBV12-4 to TRBJ2-1; D remains ambiguous. Trimming left V 1 base short and J 5 bases short, with 12 bases between. The CDR3 loop spans 15 amino acids. CDR3 sequence: CASSLEVVEDNEQFF. The DNA of the CDR3 is TGTGCCAGCAGTTTAGAGGTAGTTGAGGACAATGAGCAGTTCTTC.

In nucleotides, the CDR3 is TGTGCCAGCAGTCCCATGGCTAGCGGGAGTGGCGCAGATACGCAGTATTTT. The encoded protein is CASSPMASGSGADTQYF. This chain links TRBV12-3 or TRBV12-4 with TRBJ2-3; 10 bases map to TRBD2. The junction had 12 bases not matched to a gene; V was cut back by 5 bases and J by 4 bases. This CDR3 has 17 amino acids.

In this sample, this clonotype turned up many times. The chain has TRBV20-1 and TRBJ2-5; 7 nucleotides match TRBD1. Germline CDR1 reads DFQATT; CDR2 reads SNEGSKA (reference sequence). Trimming cost V 4 bases and J 3 bases; bases outside gene matches: 5. The CDR3 sequence is 13 residues long. The CDR3, as DNA: TGCAGTGCTATGGGACAGCTAAAAGAGACCCAGTACTTC. Protein product: CSAMGQLKETQYF.

This sequence joins TRBV10-3 and TRBJ2-7, with D tentatively TRBD2 (5 bases). Germline CDR1 and CDR2: ENHRY and SYGVKD. The germline V and J ends were trimmed by 6 bases and 3 bases, with 21 bases remaining between them. The CDR3 is 16 amino acids. In DNA, the CDR3 is TGTGCCATCAGCGGGTCCTCTTTTCCGGGGAACTACGAGCAGTACTTC. Amino acid sequence: CAISGSSFPGNYEQYF.

This clonotype was recorded many times. The chain is built from TRBV20-1 and TRBJ2-1; 7 bases fit TRBD1. J gave up 1 base and V 0 bases, and 6 bases lay outside the gene matches. CDR1 DFQATT and CDR2 SNEGSKA come from the germline V gene (reference sequence). This CDR3 region has 16 residues. CDR3 nucleotides: TGCAGTGCTAGAGATGACAGGGTAGTGTCCTACAATGAGCAGTTCTTC. Its protein product is CSARDDRVVSYNEQFF.

The chain has TRBV11-3 and TRBJ2-5; 7 positions match TRBD1. This CDR3 region has 14 residues. Per germline, CDR1 SGHNT and CDR2 YENEEA. After removal of 5 bases from V and 5 bases from J, the junction contained 8 bases not matched to a gene. The CDR3 sequence: CASSPGGQRETQYF. CDR3 DNA: TGTGCCAGCAGCCCAGGGGGACAGCGGGAGACCCAGTACTTC. The whole variable domain, filled in from reference TRBV11-3 and TRBJ2-5, reads EAGVVQSPRYKIIEKKQPVAFWCNPISGHNTLYWYLQNLGQGPELLIRYENEEAVDDSQLPKDRFSAERLKGVDSTLKIQPAELGDSAVYLCASSPGGQRETQYFGPGTRLLVL.

This clonotype was found many times. The V gene is TRBV20-1, the J gene TRBJ2-2; the D gene is possibly TRBD2 (6 bases). The CDR3 runs to 13 residues. The germline gives CDR1 DFQATT, CDR2 SNEGSKA (reference sequence). The ends were cut back, 7 bases at V and 0 bases at J, with 9 bases in the middle. As DNA, the CDR3 is TGCAGTGGGCTAGCGACGAACACCGGGGAGCTGTTTTTT. Protein product: CSGLATNTGELFF.

Many counts were recorded for this clonotype. The chain combines TRBV6-2 or TRBV6-3 with TRBJ2-7; no firm D call. The germline V gene encodes CDR1 MNHEY and CDR2 SVGEGT. This CDR3 spans 15 amino acids. V lost 8 bases and J 4 bases, leaving 21 bases between the germline ends. The CDR3 coding sequence is TGTGCCAGCTCTAACGGGCCGGAACCTCTTTACGAGCAGTACTTC. Its protein product is CASSNGPEPLYEQYF.

This clonotype was seen more than once but under ten times. The chain combines TRBV20-1 with TRBJ1-2, with 7 bases fitting TRBD1. V was pared by 6 bases and J by 4 bases, with 8 bases of the junction left unmatched. Germline CDR1 is DFQATT and CDR2 is SNEGSKA (reference sequence). There are 13 residues in the CDR3. The chain's CDR3 is CSAGQGEGYGYTF. The CDR3 DNA reads as TGCAGTGCGGGGCAGGGGGAAGGCTATGGCTACACCTTC.

This clonotype occurred many times. The chain recombines TRBV12-3 or TRBV12-4 with TRBJ1-1, with D perhaps TRBD1 (5 bases). Trimming pared 1 base from V and 5 bases from J, leaving 11 bases between. The CDR3 has 14 residues. The CDR3 coding sequence is TGTGCCAGCAGTTTAGAACGGGAGGGGACTGAAGCTTTCTTT. This codes for CASSLEREGTEAFF.

This clonotype was seen once. The chain combines TRBV27 with TRBJ2-5; possible D gene TRBD2, 6 bases. This CDR3 is built from 15 residues. Germline V gives CDR1 MNHEY, CDR2 SMNVEV (reference sequence). V was pared by 3 bases and J by 1 base, with 12 bases between. The CDR3 region is CASSLRRGSQETQYF. For the CDR3, the DNA is TGTGCCAGCAGTTTGAGGCGGGGCAGCCAAGAGACCCAGTACTTC.

The chain uses TRBV20-1 and TRBJ1-1; D remains ambiguous. CDR3 length equals 13 residues. V was pared by 5 bases and J by 1 base, with 11 bases between. From germline, CDR1 is DFQATT and CDR2 SNEGSKA (reference sequence). CDR3 in amino acids: CSAPPPQNTEAFF. The CDR3 region has the DNA TGCAGTGCTCCCCCCCCCCAGAACACTGAAGCTTTCTTT.

In its sample, this clonotype was seen a few times. The chain couples TRBV2 to TRBJ2-3; 8 positions match TRBD1. V shed 7 bases and J 4 bases; nucleotides not matched to a gene: 4. This CDR3 spans 13 amino acids. Germline V lookup: CDR1 SNHLY, CDR2 FYNNEI. The CDR3 region has the DNA TGTGCCAGCACTAGACAGGGGTCAGATACGCAGTATTTT. Translating it yields CASTRQGSDTQYF.

This chain uses TRBV10-2 with TRBJ2-7; D possibly corresponds to TRBD2 (6 bases). Germline CDR1 and CDR2: WSHSY and SAAADI. The CDR3 loop spans 13 amino acids. The V and J ends lost 4 bases and 1 base respectively, with 8 bases between them. The CDR3: CASSGEESYEQYF. The CDR3 nucleotides are TGCGCCAGCAGTGGGGAGGAGTCCTACGAGCAGTACTTC.

This clonotype was seen a few times. The chain is built from TRBV29-1 and TRBJ1-3; D is undetermined. There are 16 residues in the CDR3. Germline V gene lookup returns CDR1 SQVTM and CDR2 ANQGSEA. Trimming removed 3 bases from V and 0 bases from J, with 15 bases in between. This CDR3 is CSVELAGQSSGNTIYF. CDR3 sequence (DNA): TGCAGCGTTGAGTTGGCCGGGCAGTCCTCTGGAAACACCATATATTTT.

This clonotype was observed a few times. The chain carries TRBV20-1 and TRBJ1-2, with a weak D call TRBD1 (5 bases). The CDR3 extends over 11 amino acids. Germline lookup yields CDR1 DFQATT and CDR2 SNEGSKA (reference sequence). The CDR3 sequence: CTAGGGGGYTF. The CDR3 DNA is TGCACCGCGGGGGGGGGTGGAGGCTACACCTTC.

A few counts support this clonotype. This chain joins TRBV6-5 and TRBJ1-1, with D tentatively TRBD1 (5 bases). CDR1 is MNHEY, CDR2 SVGAGI, per germline. The CDR3 sequence is 14 residues long. V was cut by 4 bases and J by 3 bases, with 12 bases left in between. DNA of the CDR3: TGTGCCAGCAGTTCCAGGGATGCGGACACTGAAGCTTTCTTT. It is translated as CASSSRDADTEAFF.

This clonotype has ten or more counts. The genes are TRBV3-1 and TRBJ2-7, with no clear D. Germline V gives CDR1 LGHDT, CDR2 YNNKEL (reference sequence). Trimming took off 1 base at V and 4 bases at J, with 17 bases between the two ends. There are 16 residues in the CDR3. CDR3: CASSQGARSTGYEQYF. CDR3 coding DNA: TGTGCCAGCAGCCAAGGTGCCAGATCTACTGGATACGAGCAGTACTTC.

This clonotype occurred many times. This chain joins TRBV2 and TRBJ2-1; TRBD2 matches at 8 bases. V lost 5 bases to trimming and J lost 5 bases; unmatched junction nucleotides: 8. Per germline, CDR1 SNHLY and CDR2 FYNNEI. The CDR3 covers 15 residues. The CDR3 reads CASSSSSGHDNEQFF. DNA for the CDR3: TGTGCCAGCAGTTCGTCTAGCGGGCACGACAATGAGCAGTTCTTC.

This clonotype was counted a few times. Written as DNA, the CDR3 is TGTGCCAGCGGCCCCTCCCCCGGACTAGTGGGCGGGGAGCTGTTTTTT. Translated, it gives CASGPSPGLVGGELFF. The V and J genes are TRBV27 and TRBJ2-2; TRBD2 matches at 7 bases. CDR1 and CDR2 (germline): MNHEY, SMNVEV (reference sequence). The CDR3 is made up of 16 amino acids. The V and J ends lost 8 bases and 7 bases, in that order; junction bases with no gene match: 16.